These T cell receptor beta chains were read from a single sample in a study of T cells after yellow fever vaccination. TCRdb fed the 5' RACE reads into MiXCR, producing one record per CDR3 protein. The sample lists approximately 340,000 distinct CDR3 sequences, roughly 8.7% occurring once. Sequencing was performed on PBMCs, taken on the day of the first yellow fever vaccination. The receptors were gathered from a man aged 18 to 29 who received the YFV17D yellow fever vaccine. Each CDR3 is given with its conserved first and last residue. Fields, in order: clone size, J gene, V gene, D gene, CDR3 DNA, CDR3 protein. A D gene is named only where the DNA matches it firmly. Expanded clones are given a class, and other clones once, few, many or no size at all.

many	TRBJ2-7	TRBV29-1	TRBD1	TGCAGCGTTGGGACAGGATCCTACGAGCAGTACTTC	CSVGTGSYEQYF
NA	TRBJ2-7	TRBV6-6	NA	TGTGCCAGCAGTTCAGGAAACGAGCAGTACTTC	CASSSGNEQYF
few	TRBJ2-3	TRBV12-3/TRBV12-4	NA	TGTGCCAGCAGTTTTAGGGTTGGGCTTGATACGCAGTATTTT	CASSFRVGLDTQYF
many	TRBJ2-5	TRBV7-9	NA	TGTGCCAGCAGCTTTACCGGGGGCCAAGAGACCCAGTACTTC	CASSFTGGQETQYF
few	TRBJ2-3	TRBV15	TRBD1	TGTGCCACCAGCAGATCGCAGACAGGGGCGACTGCGCAGTATTTT	CATSRSQTGATAQYF
few	TRBJ2-5	TRBV28	NA	TGTGCCAGCAGTCTTCTTAGCGGCCAAGAGACCCAGTACTTC	CASSLLSGQETQYF
NA	TRBJ2-1	TRBV7-2	NA	TGTGCCAGCAGCGTAACGGGGGGCCGCTCCTACAATGAGCAGTTCTTC	CASSVTGGRSYNEQFF
few	TRBJ1-2	TRBV6-2/TRBV6-3	NA	TGTGCCAGCAGTTACCAGCCTGTTTGGCGGCGGACCTTC	CASSYQPVWRRTF
many	TRBJ2-1	TRBV11-2	NA	TGTGCCAGCAGCTTAGGGCCAGCGGAATACAATGAGCAGTTCTTC	CASSLGPAEYNEQFF
many	TRBJ2-1	TRBV7-3	NA	TGTGCCAGCAGCTTAACTGTCGGCTCCTACAATGAGCAGTTCTTC	CASSLTVGSYNEQFF
many	TRBJ1-1	TRBV6-5	TRBD1	TGTGCCAGCAGTTACTCGGGCCCCCAGGGGGTATACACTGAAGCTTTCTTT	CASSYSGPQGVYTEAFF
few	TRBJ1-1	TRBV7-2	TRBD1	TGTGCCAGCAGCTTAGTTAGGGGGCGGAACACTGAAGCTTTCTTT	CASSLVRGRNTEAFF